This T cell receptor beta chain was observed in a study of cytomegalovirus exposure and HLA in healthy donors (TCRdb year 2017). General notes on the study: An earlier analysis of 587 of the donors reported about 280 Gb of sequence data and 117 million unique TCR beta sequences obtained from some 170 million T cells. The number of donors typed differed by locus, with roughly 629-640 for A, B, C, DRB1 and DQB1, around 500 for DQA1, about 610 for DPA1, and 472 for DPB1. Genome-wide SNP genotypes for about 65% of the 666 donors were used in a later genetic analysis, which treated that subset as a discovery cohort. An earlier analysis of 587 of the donors used high-throughput TCR beta sequencing to judge whether each TCR beta V gene segment behaved as functional or pseudogenic. Besides the first cohort of roughly 660 subjects, a separate validation cohort made up of roughly 130 different subjects was used. To study patterns of TCR occurrence, a later analysis re-analyzed previously published TCR beta repertoires from more than 550 donors and added high-resolution HLA genotyping. The study was designed to test whether signatures of past pathogen exposure could be identified by cataloging public T cell receptors. Donor age, sex, ethnicity and CMV serostatus were compiled together with the repertoire data. The later analysis used no new phenotypic data to find candidate immune exposures, relying instead on TCR beta sequences and their occurrence across donors. Every discovery cohort repertoire had been produced on one sequencing platform. Among the roughly 430 genotyped donors, around 79% belonged to the genetic ancestry cluster associated with self-reported Caucasian donors. Approximately 300 gigabases of sequencing data and tens of millions of unique TCR sequences were included in an early release covering 550 to 650 HLA-typed donors. HLA typing covered class I and class II loci at four-digit resolution. Across 300 to 400 genotyped donors of the cohort, an average of 235,054 unique TCR beta nucleotide sequences per donor were sequenced, and roughly 20% of those sequences were non-productive. To predict cytomegalovirus infection status, the study combined high-throughput TCR immunosequencing, statistical association of individual TCRs with disease status, and machine learning. The study used immunosequencing to profile the T cell repertoires of around 600 subjects and linked those repertoires to cytomegalovirus serostatus. Because of strong linkage in the cohort, roughly 5 DR-DQ haplotypes were treated as single units for association and clustering.

Note on this clone: It has no known antigen specificity. Per-base quality was not reported, and no clone a single base away is much larger than it.

Counted from cysteine to phenylalanine, this CDR3 has 13 amino acids. CDR3 DNA only is kept here, 39 bases in frame from base 1. V is shortened by 2 bases, J by 8 bases, and the region joining them spans 12 bases. CDR1 and CDR2 are read off the germline V gene as MNHEY and SVGAGI. Study-level results and caveats: According to a later analysis, most CMV-associated TCR beta chains appeared to be HLA-restricted, and the HLA associations seemed to be driven largely by CMV exposure. In a later genetic analysis, fewer N-insertions in productive TCRs were reported among donors in an Asian-associated ancestry cluster than the roughly 700-donor mean. According to a later analysis, TCR association rates differed among HLA loci, with DRB1 alleles showing the most associated TCRs and HLA-C alleles showing the fewest. In the study, 150 to 200 TCR beta chains were listed as associated with cytomegalovirus. A later analysis reported that several top co-occurrence clusters appeared linked to parvovirus B19, influenza, CMV and Epstein-Barr virus. CMV serostatus was the only immune exposure information available for the cohort. The classifier was reported to diagnose cytomegalovirus status with high specificity and sensitivity in both the original and validation cohorts. Because counts were too low, about 18 rarely observed V segments, including chromosome 9 orphons, were excluded from the earlier analysis of about 500 of the donors. Specific HLA alleles were associated with 15,000 to 20,000 TCR beta sequences at a false discovery rate of 0.05 in a later analysis. Most TCR sequences were seen in very few donors, while some public TCRs were found in many individuals. A cluster of highly shared sequence variants was judged likely to represent a technical artifact of the sequencing pipeline. A later analysis found that HLA-associated TCR beta chains were more clonally expanded and had lower generation probabilities than equally common non-associated chains. Only TCR beta chains were sequenced in this cohort, and the absence of alpha or paired-chain data limited detectable features. The presence/absence analyses assumed that sequencing depth was roughly uniform across donors, and that assumption may not be true. It was suggested by the authors that the approach could potentially be generalized to other disease states and immunological phenotypes. In an earlier analysis of several hundred of the donors, most TCR beta V segments were observed in productive rearrangements about 90% or about 30% of the time, broadly matching IMGT annotations. Because HLA typing was unavailable for some donors at each locus, only the typed subset was used in association tests. A further reported finding was that TCR beta sequences accurately predicted the HLA-A and HLA-B alleles for most subjects in the first cohort. Correlated functional status among segregating V segments might be attributable to linkage disequilibrium, but an unknown experimental factor could not be ruled out. The 87-base-pair reads could not distinguish some IMGT-functional V segments, including TRBV6-2 and TRBV6-3, so those segments were excluded. Strong co-occurrence of HLA alleles, especially DR and DQ, made assigning TCR associations to individual alleles difficult. A later genetic analysis associated a missense DCLRE1C variant with V-gene and J-gene trimming of TCR beta chains, and an independent cohort replicated the association. A few of the identified cytomegalovirus-associated TCR beta chains were confirmed in vitro to be specific for cytomegalovirus antigens.

Library construction relied on the immunoSEQ multiplex PCR assay. The multiplex PCR relied on a mix of 60 forward primers for TCR Vbeta segments and 13 reverse primers for TCR Jbeta segments. The CDR3 region of rearranged TCR beta genes was amplified from genomic DNA with a multiplex PCR assay. The amplified TCR beta libraries were sequenced on the Illumina HiSeq System as 87-base-pair reads. On the study's bioinformatics: A later analysis tallied roughly 78 million unique TCR beta chains across the 666 repertoires, and approximately 12 million of those chains were shared by two or more donors. Raw reads were error-corrected and collapsed into unique sequences with a nearest-neighbor algorithm that merged closely related sequences to remove PCR and sequencing errors. V, D and J gene segments were assigned by aligning CDR3 sequences to IMGT reference sequences. Each retained sequence needed at least a six-nucleotide match to both a V gene segment and a J gene segment. Rearrangements were called productive when the CDR3 lacked stop codons and stayed in frame with V and J; all others were non-productive. Following IMGT convention, CDR3 was defined as the stretch from the second conserved V-encoded cysteine up to the conserved J-encoded phenylalanine. Sequences without an unambiguous match to a single V gene segment were excluded from the earlier analysis of 500 to 700 of the donors. In an earlier analysis of some 590 of the donors, V segments were called functional above 56.7% productive rearrangements and were called segregating when the between-donor standard deviation exceeded 5%. A statistical classification framework was built to diagnose cytomegalovirus status from the catalog of TCR beta chain sequences. In a later analysis, TCR nucleotide sequences were compared against IMGT/GENE-DB human TR gene sequences so that V and J genes could be assigned. In a later analysis, CDR3 sequences and most-parsimonious VDJ recombination scenarios were assigned using the TCRdist pipeline. A later analysis defined each TCR beta chain by its CDR3 amino acid sequence plus V-gene family, and excluded reads lacking a unique V-gene family. In a later analysis, 500 to 700 highly shared, low-generation-probability nucleotide sequences were removed to address suspected cross-contamination and a sequencing artifact. For each public chain, a later analysis derived a clonal expansion index from normalized ranks of inferred template counts within each repertoire. A later analysis computed generation probabilities with a VDJ recombination model fitted to out-of-frame rearrangements, and checked the results against IGoR. In a later analysis, TCR-TCR, TCR-HLA and TCR-CMV co-occurrence was scored with hypergeometric tests, and a repertoire-size bias correction was applied to TCR pairs. To estimate false discovery rates, a later analysis permuted the HLA or CMV assignments 20 times. In a later analysis, co-occurring TCRs were grouped with DBSCAN, and TCRdist sequence similarity was added when clustering was performed within HLA-allele-positive subsets. Co-occurrence clustering excluded repertoires with fewer than 30,000 or more than 120,000 public chains, plus five with anomalous nucleotide sharing. Here the immuneACCESS table is served through TCRdb, limited to in-frame sequences with V and J called. Missing clones are a known gap in these copies; in checked studies unresolved V genes cover under half, and the rest lacks a known reason. V, J and clone size were drawn from that table, and D and trimming were deduced from the DNA. In this sample the table shows roughly 130,000 clones, about two thirds of which occur a single time. The ten largest clonotypes hold over 2% of the sample.

In total, more than 500 healthy bone marrow donors made up the cohort. At the time of sampling, every cohort member was nominally healthy, though immune exposures that went unrecorded were likely present. The donor tested CMV seropositive, placing the donor among the 289 seropositive members of the cohort. Every donor gave a peripheral blood sample, and the peripheral blood mononuclear cells from that sample were used for TCR beta sequencing. Genomic DNA extraction from the blood cell samples was performed with the Qiagen DNeasy Blood Extraction Kit. This TCR derives from an older woman in good health and CMV-seropositive. Sequenced sample: PBMCs. The chain is assembled from TRBV6-5 and TRBJ1-1; the D gene is unclear. DNA sequence: TGTGCCAGCAGTTACCTGTCCGGAGGGGAAGCTTTCTTT. It codes for CASSYLSGGEAFF.